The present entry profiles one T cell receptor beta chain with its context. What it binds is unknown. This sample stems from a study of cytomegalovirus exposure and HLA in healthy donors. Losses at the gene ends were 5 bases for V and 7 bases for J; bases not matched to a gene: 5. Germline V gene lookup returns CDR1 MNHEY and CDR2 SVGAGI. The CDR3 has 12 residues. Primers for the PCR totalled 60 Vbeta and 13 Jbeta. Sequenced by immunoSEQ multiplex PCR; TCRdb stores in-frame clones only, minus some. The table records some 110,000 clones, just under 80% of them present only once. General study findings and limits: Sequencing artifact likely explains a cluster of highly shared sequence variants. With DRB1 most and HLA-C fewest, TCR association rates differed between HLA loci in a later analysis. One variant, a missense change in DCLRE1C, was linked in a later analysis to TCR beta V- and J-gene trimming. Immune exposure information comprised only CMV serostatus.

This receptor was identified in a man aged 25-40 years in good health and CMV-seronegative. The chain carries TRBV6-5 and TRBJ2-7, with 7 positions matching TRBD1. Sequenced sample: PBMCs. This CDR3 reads CASSKTGFEQYF. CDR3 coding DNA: TGTGCCAGCAGTAAGACAGGGTTTGAGCAGTACTTC.